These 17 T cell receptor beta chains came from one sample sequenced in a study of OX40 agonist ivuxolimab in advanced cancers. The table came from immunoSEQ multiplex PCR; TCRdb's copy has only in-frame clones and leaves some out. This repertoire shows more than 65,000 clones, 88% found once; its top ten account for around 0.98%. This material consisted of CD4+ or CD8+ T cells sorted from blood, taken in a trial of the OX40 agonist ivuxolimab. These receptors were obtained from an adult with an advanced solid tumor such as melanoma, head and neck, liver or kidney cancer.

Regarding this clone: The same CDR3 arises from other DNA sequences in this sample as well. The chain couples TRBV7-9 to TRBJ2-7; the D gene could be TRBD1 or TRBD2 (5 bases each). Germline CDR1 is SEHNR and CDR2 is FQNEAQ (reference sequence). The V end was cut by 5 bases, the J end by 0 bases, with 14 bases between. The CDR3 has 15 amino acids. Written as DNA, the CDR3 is TGTGCCAGCAGCCCAAGGTGGGACGGCTCCTACGAGCAGTACTTC. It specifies CASSPRWDGSYEQYF. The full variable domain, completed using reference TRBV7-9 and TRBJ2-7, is DTGVSQNPRHKITKRGQNVTFRCDPISEHNRLYWYRQTLGQGPEFLTYFQNEAQLEKSRLLSDRFSAERPKGSFSTLEIQRTEQGDSAMYLCASSPRWDGSYEQYFGPGTRLTVT.

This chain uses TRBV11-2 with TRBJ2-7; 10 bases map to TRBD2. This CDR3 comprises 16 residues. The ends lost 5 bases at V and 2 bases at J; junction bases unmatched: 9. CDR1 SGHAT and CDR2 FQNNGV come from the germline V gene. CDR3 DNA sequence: TGTGCCAGCAGCCGACTCTTTAGCGGGGGGACCTACGAGCAGTACTTC. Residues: CASSRLFSGGTYEQYF. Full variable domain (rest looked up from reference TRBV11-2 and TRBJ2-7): EAGVAQSPRYKIIEKRQSVAFWCNPISGHATLYWYQQILGQGPKLLIQFQNNGVVDDSQLPKDRFSAERLKGVDSTLKIQPAKLEDSAVYLCASSRLFSGGTYEQYFGPGTRLTVT.

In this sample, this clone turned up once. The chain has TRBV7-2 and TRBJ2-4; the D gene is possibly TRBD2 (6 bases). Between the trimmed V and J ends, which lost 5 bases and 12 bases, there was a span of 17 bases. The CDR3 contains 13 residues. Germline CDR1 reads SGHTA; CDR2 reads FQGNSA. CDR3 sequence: CASSHGGETAQYF. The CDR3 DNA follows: TGTGCCAGCAGCCACGGAGGGGAAACGGCTCAGTACTTC.

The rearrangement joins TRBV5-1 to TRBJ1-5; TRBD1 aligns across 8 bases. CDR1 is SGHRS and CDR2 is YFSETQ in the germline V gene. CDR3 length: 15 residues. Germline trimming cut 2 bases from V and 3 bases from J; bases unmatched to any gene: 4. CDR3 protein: CASSFTGGANQPQHF. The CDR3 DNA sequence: TGCGCCAGCAGCTTTACAGGGGGTGCCAATCAGCCCCAGCATTTT.

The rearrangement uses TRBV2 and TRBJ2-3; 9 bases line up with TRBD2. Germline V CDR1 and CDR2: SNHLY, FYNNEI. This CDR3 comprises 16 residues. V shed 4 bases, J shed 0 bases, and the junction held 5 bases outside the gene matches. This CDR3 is CASSAGLAGSTDTQYF. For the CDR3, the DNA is TGTGCCAGCAGTGCGGGCCTAGCGGGGAGCACAGATACGCAGTATTTT.

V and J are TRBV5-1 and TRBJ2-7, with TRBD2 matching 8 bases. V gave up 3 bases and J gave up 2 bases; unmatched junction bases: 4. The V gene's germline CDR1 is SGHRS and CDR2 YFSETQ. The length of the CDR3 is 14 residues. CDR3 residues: CASSWTGGAYEQYF. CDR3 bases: TGCGCCAGCAGCTGGACGGGGGGGGCCTACGAGCAGTACTTC.

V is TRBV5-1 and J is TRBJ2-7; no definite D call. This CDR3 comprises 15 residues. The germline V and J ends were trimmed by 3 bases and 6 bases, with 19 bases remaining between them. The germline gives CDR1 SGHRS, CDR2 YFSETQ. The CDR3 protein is CASSSPADRTTEQYF. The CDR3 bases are TGCGCCAGCAGCTCCCCAGCCGACCGGACCACCGAGCAGTACTTC.

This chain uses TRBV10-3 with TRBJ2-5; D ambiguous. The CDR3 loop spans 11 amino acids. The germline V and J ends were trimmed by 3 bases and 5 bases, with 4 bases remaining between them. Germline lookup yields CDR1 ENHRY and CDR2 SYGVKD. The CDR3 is CAISDRETQYF. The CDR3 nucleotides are TGTGCCATCAGTGATCGGGAGACCCAGTACTTC.

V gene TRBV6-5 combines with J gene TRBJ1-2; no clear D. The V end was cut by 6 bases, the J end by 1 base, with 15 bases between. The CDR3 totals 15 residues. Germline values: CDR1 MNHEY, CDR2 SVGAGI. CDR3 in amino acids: CASSPVAAFNYGYTF. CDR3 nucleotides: TGTGCCAGCAGCCCTGTGGCAGCTTTTAACTATGGCTACACCTTC.

In DNA form, the CDR3 reads TGTGCCAGCAGAGACAGGGGTGCAACTAATGAAAAACTGTTTTTT. Protein product: CASRDRGATNEKLFF. The V and J genes are TRBV27 and TRBJ1-4, with 8 bases matching TRBD1. Trimming cost V 6 bases and J 0 bases; bases outside gene matches: 3. Germline CDR1 MNHEY, CDR2 SMNVEV (reference sequence). This CDR3 region has 15 residues.

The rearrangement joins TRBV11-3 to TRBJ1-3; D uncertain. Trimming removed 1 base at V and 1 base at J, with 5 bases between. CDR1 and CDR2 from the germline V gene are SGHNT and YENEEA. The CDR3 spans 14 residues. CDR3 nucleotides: TGTGCCAGCAGCTTAGGAGAGTCTGGAAACACCATATATTTT. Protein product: CASSLGESGNTIYF. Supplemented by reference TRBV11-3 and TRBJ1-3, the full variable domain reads EAGVVQSPRYKIIEKKQPVAFWCNPISGHNTLYWYLQNLGQGPELLIRYENEEAVDDSQLPKDRFSAERLKGVDSTLKIQPAELGDSAVYLCASSLGESGNTIYFGEGSWLTVV.

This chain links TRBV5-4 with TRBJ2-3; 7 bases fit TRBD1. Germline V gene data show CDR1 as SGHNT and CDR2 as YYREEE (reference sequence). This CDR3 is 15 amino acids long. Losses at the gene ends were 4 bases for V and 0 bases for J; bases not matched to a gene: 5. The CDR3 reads CASSQGGGSTDTQYF. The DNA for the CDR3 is TGTGCCAGCAGCCAAGGGGGCGGGAGCACAGATACGCAGTATTTT.

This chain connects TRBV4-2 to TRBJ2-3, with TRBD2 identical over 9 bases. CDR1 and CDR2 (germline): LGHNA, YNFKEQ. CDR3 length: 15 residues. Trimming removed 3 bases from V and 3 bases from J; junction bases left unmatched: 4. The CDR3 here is CASSQKAGGTDTQYF. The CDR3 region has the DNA TGTGCCAGCAGCCAGAAAGCGGGGGGTACAGATACGCAGTATTTT.

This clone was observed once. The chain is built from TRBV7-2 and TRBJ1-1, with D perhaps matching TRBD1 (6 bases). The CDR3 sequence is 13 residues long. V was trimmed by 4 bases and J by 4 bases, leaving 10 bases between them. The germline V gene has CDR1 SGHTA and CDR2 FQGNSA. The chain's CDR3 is CASSWTVFTEAFF. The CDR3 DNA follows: TGTGCCAGCAGCTGGACAGTGTTCACTGAAGCTTTCTTT.

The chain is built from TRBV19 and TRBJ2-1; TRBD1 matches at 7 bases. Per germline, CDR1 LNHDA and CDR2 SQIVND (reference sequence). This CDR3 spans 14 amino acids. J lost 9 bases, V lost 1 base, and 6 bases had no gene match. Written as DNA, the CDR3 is TGTGCCAGTAGTATAGTCCTACAGGGGACTGAGCAGTTCTTC. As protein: CASSIVLQGTEQFF. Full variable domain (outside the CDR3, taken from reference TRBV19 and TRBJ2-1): DGGITQSPKYLFRKEGQNVTLSCEQNLNHDAMYWYRQDPGQGLRLIYYSQIVNDFQKGDIAEGYSVSREKKESFPLTVTSAQKNPTAFYLCASSIVLQGTEQFFGPGTRLTVL.

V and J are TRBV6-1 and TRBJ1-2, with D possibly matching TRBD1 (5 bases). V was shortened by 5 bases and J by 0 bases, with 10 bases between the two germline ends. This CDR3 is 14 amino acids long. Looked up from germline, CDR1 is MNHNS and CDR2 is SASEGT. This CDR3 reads CASSRDGANYGYTF. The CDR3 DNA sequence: TGTGCCAGCAGTAGGGACGGAGCTAACTATGGCTACACCTTC.

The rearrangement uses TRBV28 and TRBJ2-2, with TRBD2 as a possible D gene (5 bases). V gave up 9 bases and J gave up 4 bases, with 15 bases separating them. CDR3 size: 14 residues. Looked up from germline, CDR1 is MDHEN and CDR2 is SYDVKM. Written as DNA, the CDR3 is TGTGCCAGTAGCGAGCCCACGGGCACCGGGGAGCTGTTTTTT. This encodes CASSEPTGTGELFF.